This T cell receptor beta chain was found in a study of blood T cells in healthy people across ages. A second PCR, run for roughly 7 to 12 cycles, used a sample-barcoded 5' primer plus a J-beta primer mix. In TCRdb, the 5' RACE reads were re-called with MiXCR into one record per CDR3 protein. The table includes 1.4 million or so distinct CDR3 sequences, 35% to 45% detected once. This clonotype was seen only once. This CDR3 has 15 amino acids. Trimming stripped 2 bases from V and 5 bases from J, with 12 bases between. CDR1 and CDR2 (germline): MNHEY, SVGEGT. The chain has TRBV6-2 or TRBV6-3 and TRBJ2-2; perhaps D is TRBD1 or TRBD2 (5 bases each). The sample was blood. The source is a woman aged 18 to 35 in good health. For the CDR3, the DNA is TGTGCCAGCAGTTACCTGGCAGGGACGACCGGGGAGCTGTTTTTT. As protein: CASSYLAGTTGELFF.